The clone carrying this TCR beta chain occurred a few times. The record originates from a study of blood T cells in healthy people across ages. Germline V gene lookup returns CDR1 SGDLS and CDR2 YYNGEE. Trimming removed 4 bases at V and 10 bases at J, with 6 bases between. This CDR3 is 10 amino acids long. Next came a second PCR, run for about 7 to 11 cycles, which used a sample-barcoded 5' primer along with a J-beta primer mix. TCRdb redid the calling of the 5' RACE reads with MiXCR, one entry per CDR3 protein. Among around 1.1 million distinct CDR3 sequences listed, 35% to 40% were seen once. The chain joins TRBV9 to TRBJ2-1; no definite D call. The sequence was collected from a man aged 18 to 29 in good health. Sequenced input: blood. CDR3 bases: TGTGCCAGCAGCCCATCGGAGCAGTTCTTC. Translation gives CASSPSEQFF.